Sequencing of this TCR beta chain was carried out in a study of glioma-infiltrating T cells after dendritic cell vaccination. About the study: Patients had newly diagnosed or recurrent glioblastoma and received dendritic cell vaccines. Autologous tumor lysate-pulsed dendritic cell vaccination was given between the early 2000s and the early 2010s. Autologous tumor lysate was loaded overnight onto monocyte-derived dendritic cells grown 6 to 7 days with IL-4 and GM-CSF.

Data came from immunoSEQ multiplex PCR; TCRdb stores just in-frame clones and leaves some out. The top ten hold roughly 12% of the sample, which has around 97,000 clones, roughly 76% seen once. PBMC were collected before vaccination, two weeks after the third vaccination, and at progression. The V segment lost 5 bases and the J segment 6 bases; nucleotides outside the gene matches: 6. The CDR3 contains 16 residues. Germline V gives CDR1 LGHNA, CDR2 YSLEER. Material: blood, obtained before dendritic cell vaccination. The clonotype comes from a human donor with glioblastoma. V and J are TRBV4-3 and TRBJ2-3; 15 nucleotides agree with TRBD2. The CDR3 DNA reads TGCGCCAGCAGCTCGGGACTAGCGGGGGGAGAGGATACGCAGTATTTT. Its translation: CASSSGLAGGEDTQYF.